Listed below are T cell receptor beta chains from one sample, sequenced in a study of cytomegalovirus exposure and HLA in healthy donors. Measured with immunoSEQ multiplex PCR; TCRdb has only the in-frame clones, and not every one. The repertoire holds about 150,000 clones, with 87% as singletons. The sample consisted of PBMCs. The receptor set was obtained from a man aged 18 to 29 in good health and CMV-seropositive. CDR3s include the opening cysteine and the closing phenylalanine or tryptophan. D genes are given only for firm matches. Only some rows state a clone size, as once, few, many or a class for expanded clones.

V	J	size	D	DNA	CDR3
TRBV29-1	TRBJ2-2	-	-	TGCAGCGGGGCAGGGTTAGCCACCGGGGAGCTGTTTTTT	CSGAGLATGELFF
TRBV28	TRBJ2-2	-	TRBD2	TGTGCCAGCAGAAAAATAAGCGGGGTCGCGAACACCGGGGAGCTGTTTTTT	CASRKISGVANTGELFF
TRBV6-1	TRBJ1-6	-	TRBD1	TGTGCCAGCGTCCCCGGGACAGGGGGTCTACCCCTCCACTTT	CASVPGTGGLPLHF
TRBV28	TRBJ2-3	once	-	TGTGCCAGCTATCGGGAAGGAAGGGATACGCAGTATTTT	CASYREGRDTQYF
TRBV10-3	TRBJ2-2	-	-	TGTGCCATCAACCCCGGTTCGGGGGAGCTGTTTTTT	CAINPGSGELFF
TRBV5-8	TRBJ2-7	few	TRBD2	TGTGCCAGCAGGGCGGGAGCTTCCTACGAGCAGTACTTC	CASRAGASYEQYF
TRBV7-6	TRBJ1-6	-	-	TGTGCCAGCAGCCTCAACCCAGGGGCGAATAATTCACCCCTCCACTTT	CASSLNPGANNSPLHF
TRBV30	TRBJ1-2	-	TRBD1	TGTGCCTGGAAAGGGACAGGGAACTATGGCTACACCTTC	CAWKGTGNYGYTF
TRBV5-1	TRBJ2-1	-	TRBD2	TGCGCCAGCAGCTCAAGAAGACTAGCGGACACCTACAATGAGCAGTTCTTC	CASSSRRLADTYNEQFF
TRBV7-6	TRBJ2-1	-	TRBD2	TGTGCCAGCAGCTTATTTGAGCCTAGCGGGGCCTCCTACAATGAGCAGTTCTTC	CASSLFEPSGASYNEQFF
TRBV6-5	TRBJ1-1	-	-	TGTGCCAGCAGTTCTTTGTTTTCCGCTAGGACTGAAGCTTTCTTT	CASSSLFSARTEAFF
TRBV30	TRBJ2-5	few	-	TGTGCCTGGACGAGGTTACACTCAAAGACCCAGTACTTC	CAWTRLHSKTQYF
TRBV5-6	TRBJ2-2	-	TRBD2	TGTGCCAGCAGCGGAGCGGGGGGAACTACCGGGGAGCTGTTTTTT	CASSGAGGTTGELFF
TRBV27	TRBJ1-5	-	-	TGTGCCAGCAGTCTATCGGGGCTAAATCAGCCCCAGCATTTT	CASSLSGLNQPQHF
TRBV30	TRBJ2-2	-	TRBD1	TGTGCCTGTCCCGGGACAGCGAACACCGGGGAGCTGTTTTTT	CACPGTANTGELFF
TRBV6-1	TRBJ2-3	once	TRBD1	TGTGCCAGCAGTCGACAGGGATACACAGATACGCAGTATTTT	CASSRQGYTDTQYF
TRBV27	TRBJ1-1	-	-	TGTGCCAGCAGTAGATCGGACATTTTGGTGAACACTGAAGCTTTCTTT	CASSRSDILVNTEAFF
TRBV19	TRBJ2-7	-	-	TGTGCCAGTTCCGGGACAACTTCTCTCGAGCAGTACTTC	CASSGTTSLEQYF
TRBV19	TRBJ1-5	-	-	TGTGCCAGTAGTGTCTCCCGGCAGCCCCAGCATTTT	CASSVSRQPQHF
TRBV10-2	TRBJ2-7	-	-	TGCGCCAGCTCAACTTCGGGTCTCCCAAAGGACGAGCAGTACTTC	CASSTSGLPKDEQYF
TRBV7-6	TRBJ1-1	-	-	TGTGCCAGCAGCACACAGAGGAACACTGAAGCTTTCTTT	CASSTQRNTEAFF
TRBV9	TRBJ1-4	-	-	TGTGCCAGCAGCACCGGAGGTGCAACTAATGAAAAACTGTTTTTT	CASSTGGATNEKLFF
TRBV5-1	TRBJ2-3	-	-	TGCGCCAGCAGCTTGAATGCGGGGGCGGGGCTCACAGATACGCAGTATTTT	CASSLNAGAGLTDTQYF
TRBV4-1	TRBJ1-1	-	-	TGCGCCAGCAGCCCGTATAAGAGTGCTACTGACACTGAAGCTTTCTTT	CASSPYKSATDTEAFF
TRBV5-1	TRBJ1-2	few	-	TGCGCCAGCAGCTTGGCAGCTAACTATGGCTACACCTTC	CASSLAANYGYTF
TRBV7-6	TRBJ2-5	-	TRBD2	TGTGCCAGCAGCTCGCCGGGACTAGAGGAGACCCAGTACTTC	CASSSPGLEETQYF